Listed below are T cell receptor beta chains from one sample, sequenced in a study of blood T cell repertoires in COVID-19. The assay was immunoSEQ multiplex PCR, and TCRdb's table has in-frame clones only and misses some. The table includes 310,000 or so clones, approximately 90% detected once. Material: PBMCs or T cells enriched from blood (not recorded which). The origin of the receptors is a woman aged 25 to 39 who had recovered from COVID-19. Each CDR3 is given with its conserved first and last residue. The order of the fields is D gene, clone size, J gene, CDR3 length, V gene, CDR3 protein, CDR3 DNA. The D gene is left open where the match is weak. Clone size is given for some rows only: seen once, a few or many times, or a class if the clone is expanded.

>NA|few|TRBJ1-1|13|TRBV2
CASSEARGLEAFF
TGTGCCAGCAGTGAAGCGAGAGGGCTTGAAGCTTTCTTT
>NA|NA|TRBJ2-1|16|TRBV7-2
CASSLVGVGSYNEQFF
TGTGCCAGCAGCTTAGTCGGGGTTGGGTCCTACAATGAGCAGTTCTTC
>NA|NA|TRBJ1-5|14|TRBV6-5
CASSRTVSNQPQHF
TGTGCCAGCAGCCGGACAGTTAGCAATCAGCCCCAGCATTTT
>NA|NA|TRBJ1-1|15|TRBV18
CASSPQGGPNTEAFF
TGTGCCAGCTCACCACAGGGAGGGCCGAACACTGAAGCTTTCTTT
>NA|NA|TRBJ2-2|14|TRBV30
CAWSVLGNTGELFF
TGTGCCTGGAGTGTACTAGGGAACACCGGGGAGCTGTTTTTT
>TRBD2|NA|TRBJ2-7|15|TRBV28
CASRPGLAHSYEQYF
TGTGCCAGCAGACCCGGACTAGCGCACTCCTACGAGCAGTACTTC
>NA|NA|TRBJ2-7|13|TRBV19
CASSIDGQGEQYF
TGTGCCAGTAGTATAGATGGGCAGGGCGAGCAGTACTTC
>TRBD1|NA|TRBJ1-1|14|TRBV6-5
CASTRTGVNTEAFF
TGTGCCAGCACCCGGACAGGGGTGAACACTGAAGCTTTCTTT
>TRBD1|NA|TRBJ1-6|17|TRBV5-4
CASSLGDRGLNNSPLHF
TGTGCCAGCAGCTTGGGGGACAGGGGGCTCAATAATTCACCCCTCCACTTT
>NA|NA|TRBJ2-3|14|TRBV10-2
CASREGVGTDTQYF
TGCGCCAGCAGGGAGGGAGTTGGTACAGATACGCAGTATTTT
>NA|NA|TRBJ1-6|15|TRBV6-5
CASSYPGESNSPLHF
TGTGCCAGCAGTTATCCAGGGGAGTCCAATTCACCCCTCCACTTT
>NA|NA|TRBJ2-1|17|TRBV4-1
CASSQERGLANDNEQFF
TGCGCCAGCAGCCAAGAAAGAGGGTTAGCGAACGACAATGAGCAGTTCTTC
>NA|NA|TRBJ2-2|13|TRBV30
CAWNVEQPGELFF
TGTGCCTGGAATGTAGAACAACCCGGGGAGCTGTTTTTT
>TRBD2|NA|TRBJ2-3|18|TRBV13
CASSPGRLAGVSTDTQYF
TGTGCCAGCAGCCCGGGGAGACTAGCGGGTGTTAGCACAGATACGCAGTATTTT
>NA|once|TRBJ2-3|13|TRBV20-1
CSASETSTDTQYF
TGCAGTGCTAGTGAAACTAGCACAGATACGCAGTATTTT